This TCR beta chain appears in the sequencing data of a study of Ad26.COV2.S vaccination and SARS-CoV-2 variants. Study in general: The trial was COV1001 and the donor's arm was Ad26.COV2.S.

Study-wide findings and caveats: Relative to placebo recipients, vaccine recipients exhibited elevated spike-specific TCR breadth. Vaccinees and placebo recipients showed similar non-spike TCR breadth. Assessments of TCR breadth and depth may have underestimated the total T cell responses.

Treatment in this sample: about 20 received Ad26.COV2.S at low or high dose, single or two shots; a few received placebo; per-sample allocation not given. Samples came from day 63 after the first vaccine or placebo injection. Libraries were prepared by immunoSEQ multiplex PCR; TCRdb keeps only in-frame clonotypes and omits some of them. The sample carries around 500,000 clones, roughly 87% recorded once. With regard to this clone: The antigen remains undetermined.

CDR1 is MNHEY, CDR2 SMNVEV, per germline (reference sequence). The V end was cut by 2 bases, the J end by 2 bases, with 8 bases between. The CDR3 contains 14 residues. The sample was peripheral blood, taken in a trial of Ad26.COV2.S vaccine versus placebo. This chain uses TRBV27 with TRBJ2-3; D remains ambiguous. The TCR comes from a person aged 18-65 years who received the Ad26.COV2.S COVID-19 vaccine or a placebo. In DNA, the CDR3 is TGTGCCAGCAGTTTAAGGCGTTCCACAGATACGCAGTATTTT. Amino acid sequence: CASSLRRSTDTQYF.